This T cell receptor (beta chain) came from a study of control samples from healthy donors and cancer patients. CDR1 and CDR2 from the germline V gene are MNHEY and SMNVEV (reference sequence). Trimming removed 2 bases at V and 10 bases at J, with 12 bases between. The CDR3 has 13 amino acids. The table came from immunoSEQ multiplex PCR; TCRdb's copy has only in-frame clones and leaves some out. There are 170,000 or so clones in the sample; 94% occur only once, and roughly 1.3% lies in the top ten. The chain employs TRBV27 and TRBJ1-5; D gene unclear. The TCR originated in a woman between 18 and 30 years old in good health. The sequencing sample was made of blood. The CDR3 spells CASSLIGIQPQHF. CDR3 DNA sequence: TGTGCCAGCAGTTTAATCGGGATCCAACCCCAGCATTTT.